This T cell receptor (beta chain) was profiled in a study of T cell responses to AZD1222 COVID-19 vaccine. TCRdb's copy holds only in-frame clones and misses some; the assay was immunoSEQ multiplex PCR. This table has 100,000 to 150,000 clones, less than 90% appearing once. The CDR3 sequence is 16 residues long. V dropped 6 bases and J dropped 0; count of bases not matched to a gene: 5. Germline-derived CDR1 and CDR2 are SNHLY and FYNNEI. Study-level results: Receipt of two AZD1222 doses was followed by a rise in Spike-specific TCR breadth and depth. Just 5 or 6 AZD1222 recipients tested seropositive at baseline. As reported, nearly half of all spike-specific TCRs target variant regions that are unmutated.

Points on this clone: The antigen is undetermined.

The TCR comes from an adult in good health. The chain joins TRBV2 to TRBJ2-3, with TRBD2 matching 11 bases. The sample was peripheral blood, taken on day 0 of AZD1222 vaccination. The CDR3 DNA sequence: TGTGCCAGCAGCGCCTGGACTAGCGGGAGCACAGATACGCAGTATTTT. This translates into CASSAWTSGSTDTQYF.